This entry features one T cell receptor beta chain sequence. Antigen specificity is unknown. The tissue used was unsorted bulk material of 20-30 mg. RNA and DNA were co-extracted from it with the AllPrep DNA/RNA mini kit. Patients underwent resection of primary liver carcinoma. Production of TCR beta cDNA used roughly 480 ng total RNA together with a constant-region primer. Three-round nested multiplex PCR performed with slightly modified ARM-PCR produced the TCR beta libraries. Researchers ran the first two PCR rounds for roughly 10 cycles each with TRBV1-TRBV30 forward primers and a C-beta reverse primer. TCRdb processed the multiplex PCR reads anew with MiXCR; each CDR3 protein has one entry. This sample has more than 55,000 distinct CDR3 sequences, with around 64% found just once. The data were taken from a study of tumor-infiltrating lymphocytes in primary liver carcinoma. Study-wide background: Among the tumors, stages were T1-T3 N0M0 and sizes roughly 4 to 10 cm.

Germline V gene sequence: CDR1 SQVTM, CDR2 ANQGSEA. The germline V and J ends were trimmed by 8 bases and 1 base, with 15 bases remaining between them. This CDR3 spans 13 amino acids. Study-wide points: Only around 7-25% of top clones occurred in all five tumor regions.

The chain links TRBV29-1 to TRBJ2-7; D possibly corresponds to TRBD1 (6 bases). Sequenced sample: liver tumor tissue from sampling region 2. The subset denotes: tumor region T2, inferior pole. This TCR was sampled from a man aged 35 to 55 with primary liver carcinoma and hepatitis B virus infection. The CDR3 coding sequence is TGCAGCCCCGGGGCAGGGACATCCTACGAGCAGTACTTC. This gives the protein CSPGAGTSYEQYF.